The rows below give T cell receptor beta chains drawn from one sample of a study of cytomegalovirus exposure and HLA in healthy donors. The method was immunoSEQ multiplex PCR; TCRdb's version includes in-frame clones alone and lacks a portion of them. The sample lists around 150,000 clones; around 79% were seen once. The sample taken for sequencing was PBMCs. The receptors originated from a male donor in good health and CMV-seropositive. Each CDR3 is given with its conserved first and last residue. The D gene is left open where the match is weak. Only part of the rows carry a size: once, few, many, or a class if the clone is expanded.

d_call: -
v_call: TRBV13
j_call: TRBJ2-6
clone_size: -
cdr3_aa: CASTSRVTGANVLTF
cdr3_nt: TGTGCCAGCACCTCGAGGGTTACTGGGGCCAACGTCCTGACTTTC

d_call: -
v_call: TRBV7-2
j_call: TRBJ1-1
clone_size: -
cdr3_aa: CASSPQGTSLNTEAFF
cdr3_nt: TGTGCCAGCAGCCCACAAGGGACAAGCTTGAACACTGAAGCTTTCTTT

d_call: -
v_call: TRBV6-1
j_call: TRBJ1-5
clone_size: few
cdr3_aa: CASNRGGVGQPQHF
cdr3_nt: TGTGCCAGCAACCGGGGGGGGGTCGGTCAGCCCCAGCATTTT

d_call: TRBD1
v_call: TRBV5-1
j_call: TRBJ1-2
clone_size: -
cdr3_aa: CASSLGTGHYGYTF
cdr3_nt: TGCGCCAGCAGCTTGGGGACAGGGCACTATGGCTACACCTTC

d_call: -
v_call: TRBV30
j_call: TRBJ2-7
clone_size: once
cdr3_aa: CAWSVTGREQYF
cdr3_nt: TGTGCCTGGAGTGTAACCGGGAGAGAGCAGTACTTC

d_call: TRBD1
v_call: TRBV7-2
j_call: TRBJ1-5
clone_size: -
cdr3_aa: CASSSGQGFNQPQHF
cdr3_nt: TGTGCCAGCAGCTCGGGACAGGGGTTCAATCAGCCCCAGCATTTT

d_call: -
v_call: TRBV19
j_call: TRBJ2-2
clone_size: -
cdr3_aa: CASSHGGSNTGELFF
cdr3_nt: TGTGCCAGTTCCCATGGGGGCTCGAACACCGGGGAGCTGTTTTTT

d_call: -
v_call: TRBV2
j_call: TRBJ1-1
clone_size: -
cdr3_aa: CASSGGDTGNTEAFF
cdr3_nt: TGTGCCAGCAGTGGCGGGGATACCGGGAACACTGAAGCTTTCTTT

d_call: TRBD1
v_call: TRBV6-5
j_call: TRBJ2-2
clone_size: -
cdr3_aa: CASNRDRGTGELFF
cdr3_nt: TGTGCCAGCAATCGGGACAGGGGAACCGGGGAGCTGTTTTTT

d_call: -
v_call: TRBV2
j_call: TRBJ1-1
clone_size: once
cdr3_aa: CASSYRAVNTEAFF
cdr3_nt: TGTGCCAGCAGTTACAGGGCGGTGAACACTGAAGCTTTCTTT

d_call: -
v_call: TRBV6-5
j_call: TRBJ2-5
clone_size: -
cdr3_aa: CASSPRTERETQYF
cdr3_nt: TGTGCCAGCAGCCCTAGGACTGAACGGGAGACCCAGTACTTC

d_call: -
v_call: TRBV4-1
j_call: TRBJ2-7
clone_size: -
cdr3_aa: CASSQRQDLGEQYF
cdr3_nt: TGCGCCAGCAGCCAACGACAGGATTTGGGCGAGCAGTACTTC

d_call: TRBD2
v_call: TRBV6-1
j_call: TRBJ2-3
clone_size: -
cdr3_aa: CASSVLAGGADTQYF
cdr3_nt: TGTGCCAGCAGTGTGCTAGCGGGGGGCGCAGATACGCAGTATTTT

d_call: -
v_call: TRBV7-8
j_call: TRBJ1-3
clone_size: -
cdr3_aa: CASSLRQEISGNTIYF
cdr3_nt: TGTGCCAGCAGCCTGCGACAAGAAATCTCTGGAAACACCATATATTTT

d_call: TRBD2
v_call: TRBV5-1
j_call: TRBJ2-5
clone_size: -
cdr3_aa: CASSLTSGGAGETQYF
cdr3_nt: TGCGCCAGCAGCTTGACTAGCGGGGGGGCCGGGGAGACCCAGTACTTC

d_call: -
v_call: TRBV4-3
j_call: TRBJ1-2
clone_size: -
cdr3_aa: CASSQGGVGGYTF
cdr3_nt: TGCGCCAGCAGCCAAGGGGGGGTGGGTGGCTACACCTTC

d_call: -
v_call: TRBV6-1
j_call: TRBJ1-3
clone_size: -
cdr3_aa: CASSSADSPGNTIYF
cdr3_nt: TGTGCCAGCAGTTCGGCGGACAGTCCTGGAAACACCATATATTTT

d_call: TRBD2
v_call: TRBV4-1
j_call: TRBJ2-7
clone_size: -
cdr3_aa: CASRFGTSGYEQYF
cdr3_nt: TGCGCCAGCAGGTTCGGGACTAGCGGATACGAGCAGTACTTC

d_call: -
v_call: TRBV5-6
j_call: TRBJ2-1
clone_size: -
cdr3_aa: CASNIQGAYSYNEQFF
cdr3_nt: TGTGCCAGCAACATCCAAGGGGCCTATTCCTACAATGAGCAGTTCTTC

d_call: -
v_call: TRBV4-2
j_call: TRBJ2-5
clone_size: -
cdr3_aa: CASSQDPQGSQQETQYF
cdr3_nt: TGTGCCAGCAGCCAAGATCCCCAGGGGTCCCAACAAGAGACCCAGTACTTC

d_call: -
v_call: TRBV15
j_call: TRBJ1-1
clone_size: -
cdr3_aa: CATSRDIRGGGTEAFF
cdr3_nt: TGTGCCACCAGCAGAGATATCAGGGGCGGAGGAACTGAAGCTTTCTTT

d_call: -
v_call: TRBV19
j_call: TRBJ1-2
clone_size: -
cdr3_aa: CASTQYYGYTF
cdr3_nt: TGTGCCAGTACACAGTACTATGGCTACACCTTC

d_call: TRBD1
v_call: TRBV5-1
j_call: TRBJ2-2
clone_size: few
cdr3_aa: CASRPFDRGNTGELFF
cdr3_nt: TGCGCCAGCAGGCCCTTTGACAGGGGTAACACCGGGGAGCTGTTTTTT

d_call: -
v_call: TRBV9
j_call: TRBJ1-2
clone_size: once
cdr3_aa: CASSPVTNYGYTF
cdr3_nt: TGTGCCAGCAGCCCAGTCACTAACTATGGCTACACCTTC

d_call: -
v_call: TRBV27
j_call: TRBJ2-5
clone_size: -
cdr3_aa: CASRKDQEAQYF
cdr3_nt: TGTGCCAGCAGAAAAGACCAAGAGGCCCAGTACTTC

d_call: -
v_call: TRBV2
j_call: TRBJ2-5
clone_size: -
cdr3_aa: CATRGSRTASSGTQYF
cdr3_nt: TGTGCCACGAGAGGGTCCAGGACAGCCAGCTCAGGGACCCAGTACTTC

d_call: -
v_call: TRBV6-5
j_call: TRBJ1-1
clone_size: -
cdr3_aa: CASTAGVVTEAFF
cdr3_nt: TGTGCCAGCACAGCAGGGGTTGTCACTGAAGCTTTCTTT

d_call: -
v_call: TRBV21-1
j_call: TRBJ2-1
clone_size: -
cdr3_aa: CASSKPGQGAGEQFF
cdr3_nt: TGTGCCAGCAGCAAACCGGGACAGGGGGCGGGTGAGCAGTTCTTC

d_call: -
v_call: TRBV4-2
j_call: TRBJ2-5
clone_size: -
cdr3_aa: CASGGEYQETQYF
cdr3_nt: TGTGCCAGCGGCGGGGAGTACCAAGAGACCCAGTACTTC

d_call: -
v_call: TRBV2
j_call: TRBJ2-3
clone_size: -
cdr3_aa: CASSATRSTDTQYF
cdr3_nt: TGTGCCAGCAGCGCGACTAGATCCACAGATACGCAGTATTTT

d_call: -
v_call: TRBV27
j_call: TRBJ1-5
clone_size: -
cdr3_aa: CASSLSSGSNQPQHF
cdr3_nt: TGTGCCAGCAGTTTATCGTCCGGGAGCAATCAGCCCCAGCATTTT

d_call: TRBD1
v_call: TRBV5-8
j_call: TRBJ1-1
clone_size: -
cdr3_aa: CASSTGTGPTEAFF
cdr3_nt: TGTGCCAGCAGCACTGGGACAGGACCTACTGAAGCTTTCTTT

d_call: TRBD2
v_call: TRBV4-3
j_call: TRBJ2-5
clone_size: -
cdr3_aa: CASSRRLAGGTQETQYF
cdr3_nt: TGCGCCAGCAGCCGAAGACTAGCGGGGGGAACACAAGAGACCCAGTACTTC

d_call: TRBD2
v_call: TRBV10-3
j_call: TRBJ2-7
clone_size: -
cdr3_aa: CAISESEAGAYEQYF
cdr3_nt: TGTGCCATCAGTGAGTCGGAGGCGGGGGCCTACGAGCAGTACTTC

d_call: -
v_call: TRBV11-2
j_call: TRBJ2-1
clone_size: -
cdr3_aa: CASSLGVPSSYNEQFF
cdr3_nt: TGTGCCAGCAGCTTAGGTGTCCCCAGCTCCTACAATGAGCAGTTCTTC

d_call: TRBD2
v_call: TRBV6-5
j_call: TRBJ2-7
clone_size: -
cdr3_aa: CASTDSGGFEEQYF
cdr3_nt: TGTGCCAGCACCGACTCCGGGGGGTTCGAGGAGCAGTACTTC

d_call: -
v_call: TRBV6-1
j_call: TRBJ1-2
clone_size: -
cdr3_aa: CASSEASGYGYTF
cdr3_nt: TGTGCCAGCAGTGAAGCTTCGGGATATGGCTACACCTTC

d_call: -
v_call: TRBV12-5
j_call: TRBJ1-5
clone_size: -
cdr3_aa: CASGLSGGNQPQHF
cdr3_nt: TGTGCTAGTGGTTTGTCAGGGGGCAATCAGCCCCAGCATTTT

d_call: -
v_call: TRBV27
j_call: TRBJ2-3
clone_size: -
cdr3_aa: CATSSGGGDYTDTQYF
cdr3_nt: TGTGCCACCAGCTCGGGTGGCGGGGATTACACAGATACGCAGTATTTT

d_call: -
v_call: TRBV18
j_call: TRBJ1-2
clone_size: -
cdr3_aa: CASPPSGGGPNYGYTF
cdr3_nt: TGTGCCAGCCCACCATCCGGGGGGGGCCCCAACTATGGCTACACCTTC

d_call: -
v_call: TRBV6-4
j_call: TRBJ2-1
clone_size: many
cdr3_aa: CASSDRDNNEQFF
cdr3_nt: TGTGCCAGCAGTGACCGGGACAACAATGAGCAGTTCTTC

d_call: -
v_call: TRBV4-2
j_call: TRBJ2-5
clone_size: -
cdr3_aa: CASSQDRASEETQYF
cdr3_nt: TGTGCCAGCAGCCAAGATAGGGCTAGCGAAGAGACCCAGTACTTC

d_call: -
v_call: TRBV5-8
j_call: TRBJ2-3
clone_size: -
cdr3_aa: CASSLAGQGTDTQYF
cdr3_nt: TGTGCCAGCAGCTTGGCAGGGCAAGGCACAGATACGCAGTATTTT

d_call: -
v_call: TRBV9
j_call: TRBJ2-5
clone_size: -
cdr3_aa: CASSVLDQETQYF
cdr3_nt: TGTGCCAGCAGCGTACTAGACCAAGAGACCCAGTACTTC

d_call: TRBD1
v_call: TRBV19
j_call: TRBJ1-5
clone_size: -
cdr3_aa: CASTVTGTYSNQPQHF
cdr3_nt: TGTGCCAGTACCGTGACAGGGACCTATAGCAATCAGCCCCAGCATTTT

d_call: -
v_call: TRBV6-6
j_call: TRBJ1-1
clone_size: few
cdr3_aa: CASTAGQKAFF
cdr3_nt: TGTGCCAGCACCGCCGGACAGAAAGCTTTCTTT

d_call: -
v_call: TRBV6-6
j_call: TRBJ1-2
clone_size: few
cdr3_aa: CASAPDSSRHGYTF
cdr3_nt: TGTGCCAGCGCCCCAGACAGCTCCAGACATGGCTACACCTTC

d_call: TRBD2
v_call: TRBV7-2
j_call: TRBJ2-3
clone_size: -
cdr3_aa: CASTPPGLAGGRSGNTQYF
cdr3_nt: TGTGCCAGCACCCCCCCGGGACTAGCGGGGGGCCGTAGTGGGAATACGCAGTATTTT

d_call: -
v_call: TRBV6-6
j_call: TRBJ2-3
clone_size: -
cdr3_aa: CASSWLGRATDTQYF
cdr3_nt: TGTGCCAGCAGTTGGCTCGGCAGGGCCACAGATACGCAGTATTTT

d_call: TRBD1
v_call: TRBV7-9
j_call: TRBJ1-1
clone_size: -
cdr3_aa: CSSSSEIGQGSSEAFF
cdr3_nt: TGTTCCAGCAGCTCAGAGATTGGACAGGGGAGTTCTGAAGCTTTCTTT

d_call: -
v_call: TRBV25-1
j_call: TRBJ2-2
clone_size: -
cdr3_aa: CASLGGTGELFF
cdr3_nt: TGTGCCAGCCTGGGAGGCACCGGGGAGCTGTTTTTT

d_call: -
v_call: TRBV4-2
j_call: TRBJ2-1
clone_size: -
cdr3_aa: CASSQDGFNEQFF
cdr3_nt: TGTGCCAGCAGCCAAGACGGTTTCAATGAGCAGTTCTTC

d_call: -
v_call: TRBV4-1
j_call: TRBJ2-1
clone_size: -
cdr3_aa: CASSQVRPALGVEQFF
cdr3_nt: TGCGCCAGCAGCCAAGTTCGACCTGCCCTCGGGGTTGAGCAGTTCTTC

d_call: TRBD2
v_call: TRBV2
j_call: TRBJ2-5
clone_size: -
cdr3_aa: CASSRTSGGSQETQYF
cdr3_nt: TGTGCCAGCAGTCGGACTAGCGGGGGTTCCCAAGAGACCCAGTACTTC

d_call: TRBD1
v_call: TRBV7-7
j_call: TRBJ2-2
clone_size: -
cdr3_aa: CASSPGTGEGTGELFF
cdr3_nt: TGTGCTAGCAGCCCCGGGACAGGGGAGGGTACCGGGGAGCTGTTTTTT